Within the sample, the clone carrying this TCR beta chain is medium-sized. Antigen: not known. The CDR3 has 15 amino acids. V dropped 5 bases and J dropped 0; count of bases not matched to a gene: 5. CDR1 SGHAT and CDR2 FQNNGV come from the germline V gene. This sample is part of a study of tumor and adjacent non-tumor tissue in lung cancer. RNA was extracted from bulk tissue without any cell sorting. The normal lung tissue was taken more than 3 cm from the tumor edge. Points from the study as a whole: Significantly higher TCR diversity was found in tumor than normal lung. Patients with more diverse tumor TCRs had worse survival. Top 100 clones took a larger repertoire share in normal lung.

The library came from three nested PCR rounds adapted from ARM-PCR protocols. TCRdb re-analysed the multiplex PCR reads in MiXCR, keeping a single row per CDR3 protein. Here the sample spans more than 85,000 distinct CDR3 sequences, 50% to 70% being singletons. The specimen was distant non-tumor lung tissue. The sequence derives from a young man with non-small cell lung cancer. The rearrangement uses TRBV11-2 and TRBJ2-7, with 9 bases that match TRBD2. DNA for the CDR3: TGTGCCAGCAGCCTTAGCGGGGGACACTCCTACGAGCAGTACTTC. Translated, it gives CASSLSGGHSYEQYF.